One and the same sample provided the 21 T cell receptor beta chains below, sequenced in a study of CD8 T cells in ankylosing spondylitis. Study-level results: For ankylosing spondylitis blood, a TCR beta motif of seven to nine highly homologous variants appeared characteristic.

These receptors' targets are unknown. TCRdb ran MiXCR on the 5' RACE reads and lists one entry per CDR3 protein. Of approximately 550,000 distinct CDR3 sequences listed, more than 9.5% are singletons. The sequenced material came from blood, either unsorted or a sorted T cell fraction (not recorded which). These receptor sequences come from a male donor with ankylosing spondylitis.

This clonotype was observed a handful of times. CDR3 nucleotides: TGCAGTGCGCCGGGAGACAGGAACACCGGGGAGCTGTTTTTT. This codes for CSAPGDRNTGELFF. The chain employs TRBV20-1 and TRBJ2-2; perhaps TRBD2 as D (6 bases). Trimming removed 6 bases at V and 1 base at J, with 12 bases between. CDR1 and CDR2 from the germline V gene are DFQATT and SNEGSKA (reference sequence). CDR3 length equals 14 residues.

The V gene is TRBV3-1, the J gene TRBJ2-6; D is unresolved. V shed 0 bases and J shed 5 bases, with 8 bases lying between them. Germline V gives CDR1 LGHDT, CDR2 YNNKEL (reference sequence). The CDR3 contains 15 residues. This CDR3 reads CASSQESRRANVLTF. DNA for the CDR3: TGTGCCAGCAGCCAAGAGAGCAGAAGGGCCAACGTCCTGACTTTC.

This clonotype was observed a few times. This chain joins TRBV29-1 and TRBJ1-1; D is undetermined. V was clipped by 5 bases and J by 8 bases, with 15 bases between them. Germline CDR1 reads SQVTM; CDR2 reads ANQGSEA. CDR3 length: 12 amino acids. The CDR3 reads CSVQQIIGEAFF. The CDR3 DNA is TGCAGCGTTCAGCAAATAATTGGCGAAGCTTTCTTT.

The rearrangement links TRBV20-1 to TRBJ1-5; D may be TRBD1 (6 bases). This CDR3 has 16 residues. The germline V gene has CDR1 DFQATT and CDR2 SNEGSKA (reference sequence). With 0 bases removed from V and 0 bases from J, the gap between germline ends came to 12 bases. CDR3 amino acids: CSARDIQGISNQPQHF. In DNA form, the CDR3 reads TGCAGTGCTAGAGACATACAGGGAATTAGCAATCAGCCCCAGCATTTT.

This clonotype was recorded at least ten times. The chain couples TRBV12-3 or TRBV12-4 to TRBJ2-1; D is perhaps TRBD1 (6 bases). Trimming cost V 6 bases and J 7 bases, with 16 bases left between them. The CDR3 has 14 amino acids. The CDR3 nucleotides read TGTGCCAGCAGCCGAGGGGGTATCCTAAATGAGCAGTTCTTC. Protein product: CASSRGGILNEQFF.

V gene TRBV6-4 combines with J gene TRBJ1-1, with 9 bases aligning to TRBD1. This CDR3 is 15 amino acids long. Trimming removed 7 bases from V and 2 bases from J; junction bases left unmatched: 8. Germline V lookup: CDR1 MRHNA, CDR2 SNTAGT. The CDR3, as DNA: TGTGCCAGCAAGCGATGGGACAGGGAAAACACTGAAGCTTTCTTT. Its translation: CASKRWDRENTEAFF.

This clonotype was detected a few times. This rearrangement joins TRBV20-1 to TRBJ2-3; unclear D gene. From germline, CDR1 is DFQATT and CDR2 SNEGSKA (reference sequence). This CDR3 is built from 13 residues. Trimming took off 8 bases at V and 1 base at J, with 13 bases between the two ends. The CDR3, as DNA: TGCAGTTACAAGGCTTCCGGCACAGATACGCAGTATTTT. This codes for CSYKASGTDTQYF.

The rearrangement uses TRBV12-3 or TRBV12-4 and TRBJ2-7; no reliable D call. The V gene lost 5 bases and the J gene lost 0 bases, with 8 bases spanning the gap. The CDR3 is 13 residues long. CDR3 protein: CASSTGDSYEQYF. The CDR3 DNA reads TGTGCCAGCAGTACTGGGGACTCCTACGAGCAGTACTTC.

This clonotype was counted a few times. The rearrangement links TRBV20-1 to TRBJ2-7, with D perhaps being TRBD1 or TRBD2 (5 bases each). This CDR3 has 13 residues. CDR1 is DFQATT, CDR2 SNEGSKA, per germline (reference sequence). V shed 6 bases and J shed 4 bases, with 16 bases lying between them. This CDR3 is CSAPAGTVYEQYF. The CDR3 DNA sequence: TGCAGTGCCCCGGCTGGGACCGTTTACGAGCAGTACTTC.

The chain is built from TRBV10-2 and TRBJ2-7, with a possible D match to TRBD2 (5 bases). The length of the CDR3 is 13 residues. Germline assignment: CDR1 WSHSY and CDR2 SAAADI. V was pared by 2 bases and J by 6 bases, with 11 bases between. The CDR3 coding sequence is TGCGCCAGCAGTGAGACAACTAGTTCCGAGCAGTACTTC. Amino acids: CASSETTSSEQYF.

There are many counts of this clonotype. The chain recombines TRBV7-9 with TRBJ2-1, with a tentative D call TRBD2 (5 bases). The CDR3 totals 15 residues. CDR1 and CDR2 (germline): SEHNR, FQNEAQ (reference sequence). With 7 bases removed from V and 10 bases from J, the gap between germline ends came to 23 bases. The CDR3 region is CASKQTNRFDWEQFF. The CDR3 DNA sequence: TGTGCCAGCAAACAGACTAACCGTTTCGATTGGGAGCAGTTCTTC.

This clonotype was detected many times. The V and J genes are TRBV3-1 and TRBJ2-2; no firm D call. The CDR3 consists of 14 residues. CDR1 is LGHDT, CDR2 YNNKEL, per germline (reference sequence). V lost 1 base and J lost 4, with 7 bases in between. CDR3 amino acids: CASSQGEVTGELFF. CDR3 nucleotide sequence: TGTGCCAGCAGCCAAGGGGAAGTCACCGGGGAGCTGTTTTTT.

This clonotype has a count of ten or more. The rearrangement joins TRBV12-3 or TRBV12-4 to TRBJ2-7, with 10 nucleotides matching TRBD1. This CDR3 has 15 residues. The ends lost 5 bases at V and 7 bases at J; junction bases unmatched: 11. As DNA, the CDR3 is TGTGCCAGCAGTCCCTCGCGGGACAGGGGTGAGGAGCAGTACTTC. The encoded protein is CASSPSRDRGEEQYF.

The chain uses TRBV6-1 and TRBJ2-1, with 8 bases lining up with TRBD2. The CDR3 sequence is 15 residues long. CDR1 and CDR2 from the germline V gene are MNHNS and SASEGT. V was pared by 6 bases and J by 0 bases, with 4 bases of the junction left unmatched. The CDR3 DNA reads TGTGCCAGCAGCCCAGCGGGAGACTCCTACAATGAGCAGTTCTTC. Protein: CASSPAGDSYNEQFF.

CDR3 in DNA: TGTGCCAGCAGCTTCCCGGGACAGCAAGAGACCCAGTACTTC. Protein product: CASSFPGQQETQYF. The chain has TRBV7-9 and TRBJ2-5; 7 bases fit TRBD1. The V segment lost 3 bases and the J segment 2 bases; nucleotides outside the gene matches: 3. The CDR3 consists of 14 residues. The germline V gene has CDR1 SEHNR and CDR2 FQNEAQ (reference sequence).

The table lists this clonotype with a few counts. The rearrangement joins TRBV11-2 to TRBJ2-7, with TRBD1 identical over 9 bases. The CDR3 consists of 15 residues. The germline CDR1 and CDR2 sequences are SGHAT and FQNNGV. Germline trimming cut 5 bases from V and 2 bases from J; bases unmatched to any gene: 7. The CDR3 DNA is TGTGCCAGCAGCCGTGGACAGGGGCTCCCCTACGAGCAGTACGTC. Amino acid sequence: CASSRGQGLPYEQYV.

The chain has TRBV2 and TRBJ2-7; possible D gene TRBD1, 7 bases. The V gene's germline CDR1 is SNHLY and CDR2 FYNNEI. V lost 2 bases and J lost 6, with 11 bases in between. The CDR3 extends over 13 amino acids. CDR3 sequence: CASSEQGGFEQYV. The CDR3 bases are TGTGCCAGCAGTGAACAGGGGGGTTTCGAGCAGTACGTC.

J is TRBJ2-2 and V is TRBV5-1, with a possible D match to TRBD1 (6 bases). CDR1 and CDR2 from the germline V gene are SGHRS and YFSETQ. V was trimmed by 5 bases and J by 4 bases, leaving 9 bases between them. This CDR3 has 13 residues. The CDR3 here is CASSTGLTGELFF. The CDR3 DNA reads TGCGCCAGCAGTACAGGGCTCACCGGGGAGCTGTTTTTT.

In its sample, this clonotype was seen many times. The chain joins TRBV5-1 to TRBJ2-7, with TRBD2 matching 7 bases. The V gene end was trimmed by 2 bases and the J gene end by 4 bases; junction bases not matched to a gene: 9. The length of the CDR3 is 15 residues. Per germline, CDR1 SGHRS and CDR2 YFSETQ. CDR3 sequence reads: CASSFHTSVHYEQYV. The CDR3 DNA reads TGCGCCAGCAGCTTTCACACTAGCGTCCATTACGAGCAGTACGTC.

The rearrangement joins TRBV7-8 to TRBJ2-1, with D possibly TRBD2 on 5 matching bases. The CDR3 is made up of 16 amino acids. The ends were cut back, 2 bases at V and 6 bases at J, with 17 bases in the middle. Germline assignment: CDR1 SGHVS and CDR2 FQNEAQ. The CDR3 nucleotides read TGTGCCAGCAGCTTATGGGAGCCGGGGAGCCGCAATGAGCAGTTCTTC. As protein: CASSLWEPGSRNEQFF. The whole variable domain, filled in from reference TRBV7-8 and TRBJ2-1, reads GAGVSQSPRYKVAKRGQDVALRCDPISGHVSLFWYQQALGQGPEFLTYFQNEAQLDKSGLPSDRFFAERPEGSVSTLKIQRTQQEDSAVYLCASSLWEPGSRNEQFFGPGTRLTVL.

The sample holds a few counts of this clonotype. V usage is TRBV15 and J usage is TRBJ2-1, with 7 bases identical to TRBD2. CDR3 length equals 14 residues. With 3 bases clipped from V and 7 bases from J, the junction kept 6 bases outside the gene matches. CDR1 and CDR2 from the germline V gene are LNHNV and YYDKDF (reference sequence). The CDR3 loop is CATSRGGSVNEQFF. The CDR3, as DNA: TGTGCCACCAGCAGGGGAGGGTCCGTGAATGAGCAGTTCTTC.